These 26 T cell receptor beta chains share one sample of origin, sequenced in a study of Ad26.COV2.S vaccination and SARS-CoV-2 variants. TCRdb's table, derived via immunoSEQ multiplex PCR, lists solely in-frame clones and lacks some. The table records about 480,000 clones, roughly nine tenths of them present only once. Treatment reported: 19 received Ad26.COV2.S at low or high dose, single or two shots; about 5 received placebo; per-sample allocation not given. It was on day 63 after the first vaccine or placebo injection that samples were taken. Sequences were derived from peripheral blood, sampled in a trial of Ad26.COV2.S vaccine versus placebo. The receptors come from a person aged 18-65 years who received the Ad26.COV2.S COVID-19 vaccine or a placebo.

This clone was picked up one time. This chain links TRBV7-2 with TRBJ2-1; D is unresolved. Germline V lookup: CDR1 SGHTA, CDR2 FQGNSA. V shed 2 bases and J shed 4 bases, with 12 bases lying between them. The CDR3 has 15 residues. The CDR3 region is CASSLPGQIYNEQFF. CDR3 DNA: TGTGCCAGCAGCTTACCCGGTCAGATTTACAATGAGCAGTTCTTC.

The CDR3 here is CASSVGPDNEQFF. The DNA for the CDR3 is TGTGCCAGCAGCGTCGGCCCTGACAATGAGCAGTTCTTC. The genes are TRBV9 and TRBJ2-1; D is uncertain. CDR3 length: 13 residues. Trimming stripped 2 bases from V and 5 bases from J, with 8 bases between. Germline CDR1 SGDLS, CDR2 YYNGEE.

The chain combines TRBV29-1 with TRBJ2-7; 8 bases line up with TRBD1. This CDR3 is 13 amino acids long. V lost 7 bases to trimming and J lost 1 base; unmatched junction nucleotides: 6. Germline V gene sequence: CDR1 SQVTM, CDR2 ANQGSEA. The CDR3 coding sequence is TGCAGCGCAACGGACAGGGTATCCTACGAGCAGTACTTC. Protein sequence: CSATDRVSYEQYF.

The CDR3 sequence is CASSSLRQGIYNEQFF. CDR3 in DNA: TGTGCCAGCAGTTCACTTCGACAGGGCATTTACAATGAGCAGTTCTTC. The J gene is TRBJ2-1, the V gene TRBV11-2, with 7 bases fitting TRBD1. Per germline, CDR1 SGHAT and CDR2 FQNNGV. The CDR3 sequence is 16 residues long. V gave up 6 bases and J gave up 4 bases; unmatched junction bases: 12.

V is TRBV2 and J is TRBJ1-2; 9 nucleotides line up with TRBD1. The CDR3 extends over 15 amino acids. Looked up from germline, CDR1 is SNHLY and CDR2 is FYNNEI. Trimming at V came to 6 bases and at J to 6 bases, leaving 11 bases not matched to a gene. CDR3 nucleotides: TGTGCCAGCAGCGTTGATTCGGACAGGGGAAATGGCTACACCTTC. This gives the protein CASSVDSDRGNGYTF.

The rearrangement uses TRBV12-3 or TRBV12-4 and TRBJ2-4; D possibly corresponds to TRBD2 (6 bases). Trimming removed 3 bases from V and 6 bases from J, with 6 bases in between. The CDR3 is made up of 12 amino acids. The DNA of the CDR3 is TGTGCCAGCAGTTTGCGGGGAAACATTCAGTACTTC. Its protein is CASSLRGNIQYF.

This clone was counted a single time. With a much larger clone just one base away, this may be a read error. The chain recombines TRBV3-1 (or the pseudogene TRBV3-2) with TRBJ1-1; D remains unclear. Germline-derived CDR1 and CDR2 are LGHDT and YNNKEL (reference sequence). CDR3 length equals 14 residues. V was trimmed by 0 bases and J by 1 base, leaving 6 bases between them. In DNA form, the CDR3 reads TGTGCCAGCAGCCAAGAGGGGAGGAACACTGAAGCTTTCTTT. Translated, it gives CASSQEGRNTEAFF.

The genes are TRBV10-3 and TRBJ1-1; the match to TRBD1 covers 11 bases. Trimming took 6 bases from V and 4 from J; bases not matched to a gene: 4. The CDR3 totals 14 residues. CDR1 and CDR2 (germline): ENHRY, SYGVKD. Written as DNA, the CDR3 is TGTGCCATCAGCGGACAGGGGGCGAGCACTGAAGCTTTCTTT. Translation gives CAISGQGASTEAFF.

The CDR3 spells CASSFAGTRPYEQYF. The CDR3 DNA reads as TGTGCCAGCAGCTTCGCCGGGACACGGCCCTACGAGCAGTACTTC. This chain uses TRBV5-5 with TRBJ2-7, with D possibly matching TRBD1 (6 bases). V was pared by 2 bases and J by 2 bases, with 14 bases between. There are 15 residues in the CDR3. CDR1 is SGHKS, CDR2 YYEKEE, per germline (reference sequence).

The J gene is TRBJ2-3, the V gene TRBV20-1; D is undetermined. This CDR3 region has 11 residues. Trimming removed 6 bases from V and 6 bases from J, with 10 bases in between. Germline lookup yields CDR1 DFQATT and CDR2 SNEGSKA (reference sequence). CDR3 in amino acids: CSAGPVDTQYF. The DNA for the CDR3 is TGCAGTGCCGGTCCAGTGGATACGCAGTATTTT.

This chain links TRBV9 with TRBJ2-7, with D tentatively TRBD1 or TRBD2 (5 bases each). The ends were cut back, 0 bases at V and 2 bases at J, with 9 bases in the middle. CDR3 length equals 14 residues. Germline loops: CDR1 SGDLS, CDR2 YYNGEE. The chain's CDR3 is CASSVGDAAYEQYF. The CDR3 DNA sequence: TGTGCCAGCAGCGTAGGGGACGCGGCCTACGAGCAGTACTTC.

This sequence joins TRBV16 and TRBJ1-5; no reliable D call. Trimming took 0 bases from V and 4 from J, leaving 10 bases between them. The CDR3 runs 15 residues. Per the germline V gene, CDR1 is KGHSY and CDR2 is FQNENV. In DNA, the CDR3 is TGTGCCAGCAGCCAATCGGGCAGCAGGAATCAGCCCCAGCATTTT. Its protein is CASSQSGSRNQPQHF.

This clone was observed once. V is TRBV28 and J is TRBJ1-6; D call uncertain. CDR1 is MDHEN, CDR2 SYDVKM, per germline. The CDR3 has 12 amino acids. Trimming took off 7 bases at V and 14 bases at J, with 15 bases between the two ends. In DNA, the CDR3 is TGTGCCAGCACCCAATCGGGAGATACCCTCCACTTT. The encoded protein is CASTQSGDTLHF.

This rearrangement joins TRBV6-6 to TRBJ2-7; 7 nucleotides match TRBD2. CDR1 and CDR2 (germline): MNHNY, SVGAGI (reference sequence). The CDR3 length is 13 residues. J was trimmed by 2 bases and V by 8 bases; bases with no gene match: 6. In DNA, the CDR3 is TGTGCCAGCTTGAGCGGGAATACCTACGAGCAGTACTTC. This gives the protein CASLSGNTYEQYF.

This clone came up once. The V and J genes are TRBV7-2 and TRBJ2-7; no reliable D call. Trimming pared 5 bases from V and 3 bases from J, leaving 17 bases between. Germline CDR1 is SGHTA and CDR2 is FQGNSA. This CDR3 is 15 amino acids long. CDR3 DNA sequence: TGTGCCAGCAGCCAGACCCCCCCTGAGTTCTACGAGCAGTACTTC. Translating it yields CASSQTPPEFYEQYF.

The CDR3 nucleotides are TGTGCCAGCAGTTACCCTCAGACAGCCAACTATGGCTACACCTTC. Translating it yields CASSYPQTANYGYTF. The chain couples TRBV6-2 or TRBV6-3 to TRBJ1-2, with D possibly being TRBD1 (5 bases). In germline, CDR1 is MNHEY, CDR2 SVGEGT. The ends were cut back, 2 bases at V and 2 bases at J, with 12 bases in the middle. The CDR3 has 15 amino acids.

This clone came up a few times. The chain employs TRBV19 and TRBJ1-5; no definite D call. V shed 4 bases and J shed 9 bases, with 10 bases lying between them. This CDR3 region has 12 residues. The germline CDR1 and CDR2 sequences are LNHDA and SQIVND (reference sequence). CDR3 sequence: CASSTGIGPQHF. The CDR3 DNA sequence: TGTGCCAGTAGTACAGGAATCGGGCCCCAGCATTTT.

Comment on this clone: The identical CDR3 is also encoded by other nucleotide sequences in the sample. J is TRBJ1-2 and V is TRBV12-3 or TRBV12-4; 7 bases line up with TRBD1. Germline trimming cut 5 bases from V and 8 bases from J; bases unmatched to any gene: 5. The CDR3 totals 12 residues. This CDR3 is CASSPGQYGYTF. The CDR3 DNA reads TGTGCCAGCAGTCCGGGACAGTACGGCTACACCTTC.

This clone came up once. This chain connects TRBV29-1 to TRBJ1-1; D call uncertain. The CDR3 runs to 14 residues. Deletions cut 5 bases from V and 1 base from J, with 14 bases between. Germline lookup yields CDR1 SQVTM and CDR2 ANQGSEA. The CDR3 loop reads CSVTQYETNTEAFF. The DNA for the CDR3 is TGCAGCGTTACCCAGTATGAGACGAACACTGAAGCTTTCTTT.

The chain has TRBV24-1 and TRBJ2-1; D is unresolved. This CDR3 spans 13 amino acids. V lost 8 bases and J 7 bases, leaving 14 bases between the germline ends. Germline lookup yields CDR1 KGHDR and CDR2 SFDVKD. The CDR3 DNA follows: TGTGCCACCAACCCTGGGAAGGGAAATGAGCAGTTCTTC. This encodes CATNPGKGNEQFF.

This sequence joins TRBV29-1 and TRBJ2-3, with 7 positions matching TRBD2. This CDR3 has 14 residues. V trimming: 7 bases; J trimming: 0 bases; junction bases outside the gene matches: 7. From germline, CDR1 is SQVTM and CDR2 ANQGSEA. CDR3 bases: TGCAGCGGTCAAGCGGGGACTAGCACAGATACGCAGTATTTT. Its protein product is CSGQAGTSTDTQYF.

The DNA of the CDR3 is TGCGCCAGCAGCCAAGACGAAGGGGGCGGGTACAATGAGCAGTTCTTC. Its translation is CASSQDEGGGYNEQFF. The chain has TRBV4-3 and TRBJ2-1; 7 nucleotides agree with TRBD1. Losses at the gene ends were 0 bases for V and 4 bases for J; bases not matched to a gene: 6. Germline-derived CDR1 and CDR2 are LGHNA and YSLEER. The CDR3 runs to 16 residues.

This chain's CDR3 is CASSFLGTFTNTEAFF. The CDR3 nucleotides are TGTGCCAGCAGTTTTTTGGGGACCTTCACGAACACTGAAGCTTTCTTT. The V call is TRBV28, the J call TRBJ1-1; possibly TRBD1 for D (5 bases). The V gene's germline CDR1 is MDHEN and CDR2 SYDVKM. The CDR3 is made up of 16 amino acids. Trimming took 3 bases from V and 1 from J, leaving 15 bases between them.

The chain has TRBV30 and TRBJ2-7; tentatively, D is TRBD2 (5 bases). Germline V gene sequence: CDR1 GTSNPN, CDR2 SVGIG (reference sequence). V lost 0 bases, J lost 5 bases, and 11 bases lay in between. The CDR3 has 13 residues. CDR3 DNA sequence: TGTGCCTGGAGTGTACTTTTCGGGAACGAGCAGTACTTC. This translates into CAWSVLFGNEQYF.

The J gene is TRBJ1-2, the V gene TRBV13; TRBD1 matches 9 bases. CDR1 is PRHDT, CDR2 FYEKMQ, per germline (reference sequence). The CDR3 is 15 residues long. V was clipped by 5 bases and J by 5 bases; unmatched bases: 9. The CDR3 is CASSVVTGGGYGYTF. The CDR3 DNA reads as TGTGCCAGCAGCGTGGTTACAGGGGGCGGTTATGGCTACACCTTC.

The chain combines TRBV7-2 with TRBJ2-1; 10 positions match TRBD2. CDR3 size: 19 residues. Germline V gives CDR1 SGHTA, CDR2 FQGNSA. After removal of 1 base from V and 1 base from J, the junction contained 10 bases not matched to a gene. The CDR3 loop is CASSLGGSSGRGSYNEQFF. As DNA, the CDR3 is TGTGCCAGCAGCTTAGGTGGTTCTAGCGGGAGAGGGTCCTACAATGAGCAGTTCTTC.